The TCR beta chain under discussion was sequenced for a study of blood T cell repertoires in COVID-19. Study in general: Acute and convalescent COVID-19 specimens originated in the United States, Italy and Spain.

Between the trimmed V and J ends, which lost 4 bases and 0 bases, there was a span of 14 bases. From germline, CDR1 is SGHDT and CDR2 YYEEEE. This CDR3 is built from 16 residues. The repertoire was sequenced with immunoSEQ multiplex PCR; TCRdb's copy has only in-frame clones and lacks some. The sample has approximately 100,000 clones; roughly 81% are singletons. This TCR came from a human donor in a cohort sampled during active COVID-19. The sequenced sample consisted of peripheral blood. The chain joins TRBV5-6 to TRBJ1-3; the D is unclear. CDR3 bases: TGTGCCAGCAGCCGTCGAGTTCGGGGCTCTGGAAACACCATATATTTT. It specifies CASSRRVRGSGNTIYF.